A single sample is the source of the 23 T cell receptor beta chains below, sequenced in a study of cytomegalovirus exposure and HLA in healthy donors. In the PCR, 60 Vbeta and 13 Jbeta primers were used. Some clones are missing from TCRdb's copy, which holds only in-frame ones; the method was immunoSEQ multiplex PCR. Its table records 65,000 to 85,000 clones. Sequenced input: PBMCs. The origin of the receptors is a female donor in good health and CMV-seropositive.

This chain uses TRBV11-3 with TRBJ2-5; the D gene is possibly TRBD1 (5 bases). CDR1 is SGHNT and CDR2 is YENEEA in the germline V gene. The germline V and J ends were trimmed by 3 bases and 5 bases, with 10 bases remaining between them. This CDR3 region has 13 residues. Here the CDR3 DNA reads TGTGCCAGCAGCTTTACAGGTGGGGAGACCCAGTACTTC. It encodes CASSFTGGETQYF.

The chain is built from TRBV28 and TRBJ2-7, with TRBD1 as a possible D gene (5 bases). Trimming shortened V by 5 bases and J by 3 bases, and 8 bases separated the two germline ends. CDR1 is MDHEN, CDR2 SYDVKM, per germline. This CDR3 is built from 12 residues. CDR3 protein: CASSPDSYEQYF. The DNA for the CDR3 is TGTGCCAGCAGTCCCGACAGCTACGAGCAGTACTTC.

The chain links TRBV27 to TRBJ2-3, with a weak D call TRBD2 (6 bases). V dropped 3 bases and J dropped 1 base, with 17 bases sitting between them. This CDR3 spans 17 amino acids. Germline-derived CDR1 and CDR2 are MNHEY and SMNVEV (reference sequence). CDR3 loop: CASSFLPGRGGTDTQYF. The DNA of the CDR3 is TGTGCCAGCAGTTTCCTACCCGGGAGAGGGGGCACAGATACGCAGTATTTT.

The chain has TRBV10-3 and TRBJ1-1, with D tentatively TRBD1 (5 bases). Germline lookup yields CDR1 ENHRY and CDR2 SYGVKD. Trimming removed 3 bases from V and 1 base from J, with 12 bases in between. The CDR3 loop spans 15 amino acids. CDR3 DNA sequence: TGTGCCATCAGTGAATTGGGGGGGGAGAACACTGAAGCTTTCTTT. It specifies CAISELGGENTEAFF.

The chain combines TRBV6-6 with TRBJ2-1; D unresolved. V shed 2 bases and J shed 0 bases, with 11 bases lying between them. The CDR3 totals 16 residues. Germline CDR1 is MNHNY and CDR2 is SVGAGI (reference sequence). CDR3 sequence: CASSYGADPSYNEQFF. The CDR3 DNA reads as TGTGCCAGCAGTTACGGAGCAGACCCCTCCTACAATGAGCAGTTCTTC.

The chain joins TRBV7-9 to TRBJ2-6; possible D gene TRBD1, 5 bases. Trimming left V 3 bases short and J 0 bases short, with 6 bases between. Looked up from germline, CDR1 is SEHNR and CDR2 is FQNEAQ (reference sequence). The CDR3 loop spans 15 amino acids. The CDR3 region is CASSLTDSGANVLTF. CDR3 bases: TGTGCCAGCAGCTTGACAGACTCTGGGGCCAACGTCCTGACTTTC.

The V and J genes are TRBV13 and TRBJ2-7, with TRBD2 matching over 11 bases. This CDR3 has 14 residues. V gave up 4 bases and J gave up 2 bases; unmatched junction bases: 1. The germline CDR1 and CDR2 sequences are PRHDT and FYEKMQ (reference sequence). The chain's CDR3 is CASSSGLAAYEQYF. The CDR3 region has the DNA TGTGCCAGCAGCTCGGGACTAGCGGCCTACGAGCAGTACTTC.

The rearrangement joins TRBV6-5 to TRBJ1-4, with D uncertain. V lost 0 bases and J lost 4, with 12 bases in between. Germline CDR1 MNHEY, CDR2 SVGAGI. This CDR3 is built from 16 residues. The CDR3 reads CASSYSKAAGNEKLFF. In DNA form, the CDR3 reads TGTGCCAGCAGTTACTCGAAGGCGGCTGGTAATGAAAAACTGTTTTTT.

The V call is TRBV9, the J call TRBJ2-3; a weak D match, TRBD2 (6 bases). The V gene's germline CDR1 is SGDLS and CDR2 YYNGEE. The CDR3 covers 15 residues. Trimming shortened V by 4 bases and J by 4 bases, and 16 bases separated the two germline ends. CDR3 protein: CASSWRGEYADTQYF. Written as DNA, the CDR3 is TGTGCCAGCAGCTGGAGGGGCGAATACGCAGATACGCAGTATTTT.

V and J are TRBV4-1 and TRBJ2-5, with D perhaps TRBD2 (6 bases). Between the trimmed V and J ends, which lost 2 bases and 5 bases, there was a span of 21 bases. The V gene's germline CDR1 is MGHRA and CDR2 YSYEKL. The CDR3 consists of 17 residues. The CDR3 sequence is CASSQPTGVEPLETQYF. The CDR3 DNA reads TGCGCCAGCAGCCAACCGACGGGGGTTGAGCCCCTGGAGACCCAGTACTTC.

The chain has TRBV18 and TRBJ2-7, with TRBD2 matching over 7 bases. The germline CDR1 and CDR2 sequences are KGHSH and LQKENI. This CDR3 spans 14 amino acids. J gave up 5 bases and V 4 bases, and 8 bases lay outside the gene matches. The CDR3 region is CASSLGRESNEQYF. The DNA for the CDR3 is TGTGCCAGCTCACTAGGGCGGGAGTCCAACGAGCAGTACTTC.

V usage is TRBV6-6 and J usage is TRBJ1-5; TRBD1 is a possible D gene (6 bases). CDR3 length: 15 amino acids. V lost 8 bases and J lost 6, with 20 bases in between. From germline, CDR1 is MNHNY and CDR2 SVGAGI (reference sequence). The CDR3 nucleotides read TGTGCCAGCCGAACGTGGGGGGGCGCGGGTCAGCCCCAGCATTTT. Amino acid sequence: CASRTWGGAGQPQHF.

The CDR3 protein is CASSLSRGSDTQYF. Here the CDR3 DNA reads TGTGCCAGCAGTTTATCCAGGGGCTCAGATACGCAGTATTTT. The gene calls are TRBV27 and TRBJ2-3; D is possibly TRBD1 (6 bases). Germline assignment: CDR1 MNHEY and CDR2 SMNVEV (reference sequence). CDR3 length: 14 residues. The V and J ends lost 0 bases and 4 bases respectively, with 8 bases between them.

The CDR3 DNA follows: TGCGCCAGCAGCTTTAGGGGGAACACTGAAGCTTTCTTT. Residues: CASSFRGNTEAFF. The chain has TRBV5-1 and TRBJ1-1; a possible D gene is TRBD1 (5 bases). The germline V and J ends were trimmed by 2 bases and 1 base, with 6 bases remaining between them. CDR3 length: 13 amino acids. The germline V gene has CDR1 SGHRS and CDR2 YFSETQ.

The DNA of the CDR3 is TGTGCCAGCAGTTACTACCTGACAGGGGGCAATTCACCCCTCCACTTT. Protein product: CASSYYLTGGNSPLHF. The V call is TRBV6-5, the J call TRBJ1-6; 10 nucleotides match TRBD1. Germline loops: CDR1 MNHEY, CDR2 SVGAGI. V lost 1 base and J lost 7; bases outside the gene matches: 4. The CDR3 is made up of 16 amino acids.

The chain combines TRBV7-2 with TRBJ1-1; unclear D gene. V was clipped by 4 bases and J by 1 base, with 10 bases between them. Germline values: CDR1 SGHTA, CDR2 FQGNSA. The CDR3 runs to 14 residues. CDR3: CASSSSTGNTEAFF. The CDR3 nucleotides are TGTGCCAGCAGCTCGAGTACGGGGAACACTGAAGCTTTCTTT.

The chain is built from TRBV7-6 and TRBJ1-1; 10 bases align to TRBD1. Trimming at V came to 5 bases and at J to 13 bases, leaving 13 bases not matched to a gene. CDR3 length: 14 residues. Germline lookup yields CDR1 SGHVS and CDR2 FNYEAQ. DNA of the CDR3: TGTGCCAGCAGCACAGCCGGGACAGGGGAACGAGATTTCTTT. Amino acids: CASSTAGTGERDFF.

This rearrangement joins TRBV15 to TRBJ2-1, with a weak D call TRBD2 (6 bases). CDR3 length equals 11 residues. V lost 7 bases, J lost 10 bases, and 11 bases lay in between. Germline V gene data show CDR1 as LNHNV and CDR2 as YYDKDF (reference sequence). CDR3 sequence: CATTQAGEQFF. The CDR3 coding sequence is TGTGCCACCACCCAGGCGGGGGAGCAGTTCTTC.

J is TRBJ2-2 and V is TRBV5-1; the match to TRBD1 covers 9 bases. With 2 bases clipped from V and 3 bases from J, the junction kept 2 bases outside the gene matches. CDR1 and CDR2 from the germline V gene are SGHRS and YFSETQ. CDR3 size: 15 residues. DNA of the CDR3: TGCGCCAGCAGCTTCCGGACAGGGGACACCGGGGAGCTGTTTTTT. Amino acid sequence: CASSFRTGDTGELFF.

The chain employs TRBV5-6 and TRBJ1-2, with a tentative D call TRBD1 (5 bases). Germline values: CDR1 SGHDT, CDR2 YYEEEE. Trimming left V 5 bases short and J 2 bases short, with 13 bases between. This CDR3 has 14 residues. The CDR3, as DNA: TGTGCCAGCAGTTGGAGGGAGGGGAACTATGGCTACACCTTC. Encoded protein: CASSWREGNYGYTF.

The V and J genes are TRBV7-9 and TRBJ2-7; D is perhaps TRBD2 (5 bases). Germline CDR1 reads SEHNR; CDR2 reads FQNEAQ (reference sequence). This CDR3 has 16 amino acids. The V end lost 1 base, the J end lost 5 bases, and 18 bases lay between the germline ends. This CDR3 reads CASSLVNSGMWDEQYF. CDR3 coding DNA: TGTGCCAGCAGCTTAGTAAACTCGGGGATGTGGGACGAGCAGTACTTC. Filled out from reference TRBV7-9 and TRBJ2-7, the complete variable domain reads DTGVSQNPRHKITKRGQNVTFRCDPISEHNRLYWYRQTLGQGPEFLTYFQNEAQLEKSRLLSDRFSAERPKGSFSTLEIQRTEQGDSAMYLCASSLVNSGMWDEQYFGPGTRLTVT.

The chain links TRBV27 to TRBJ1-2; 8 bases match TRBD1. V shed 3 bases, J shed 6 bases, and the junction held 3 bases outside the gene matches. Germline V gene data show CDR1 as MNHEY and CDR2 as SMNVEV (reference sequence). This CDR3 is 13 amino acids long. The CDR3 protein is CASSFGQGHGYTF. The DNA of the CDR3 is TGTGCCAGCAGTTTCGGACAGGGACATGGCTACACCTTC.

Note on this clone: The junction does not match germline at one end; this may be a read error. This chain joins TRBV30 and TRBJ1-1; TRBD1 might be the D (6 bases). Germline assignment: CDR1 GTSNPN and CDR2 SVGIG (reference sequence). There are 12 residues in the CDR3. CDR3 DNA sequence: TGTGCCTGGAACAGGGATGGCACTGAAGATTTCTTT. It codes for CAWNRDGTEDFF.